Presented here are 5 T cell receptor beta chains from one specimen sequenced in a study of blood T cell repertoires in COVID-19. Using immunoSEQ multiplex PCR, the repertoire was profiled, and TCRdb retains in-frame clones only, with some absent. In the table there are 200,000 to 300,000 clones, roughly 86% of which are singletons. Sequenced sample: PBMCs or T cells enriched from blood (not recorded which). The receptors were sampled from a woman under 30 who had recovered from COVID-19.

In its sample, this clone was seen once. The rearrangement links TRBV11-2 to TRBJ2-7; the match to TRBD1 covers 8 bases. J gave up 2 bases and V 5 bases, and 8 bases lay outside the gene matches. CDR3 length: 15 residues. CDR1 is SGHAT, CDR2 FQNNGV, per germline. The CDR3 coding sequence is TGTGCCAGCAGCCGGGGGACAGGCTTACCCTACGAGCAGTACTTC. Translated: CASSRGTGLPYEQYF.

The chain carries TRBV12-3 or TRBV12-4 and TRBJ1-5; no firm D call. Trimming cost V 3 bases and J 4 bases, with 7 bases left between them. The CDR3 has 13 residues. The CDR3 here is CASSFARNQPQHF. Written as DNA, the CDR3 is TGTGCCAGCAGTTTCGCCCGGAATCAGCCCCAGCATTTT.

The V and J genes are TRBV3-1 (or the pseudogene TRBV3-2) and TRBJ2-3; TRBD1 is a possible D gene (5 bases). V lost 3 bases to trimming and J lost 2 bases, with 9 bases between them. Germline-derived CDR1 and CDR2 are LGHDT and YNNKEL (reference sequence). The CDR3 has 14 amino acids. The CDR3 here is CASSHGQITDTQYF. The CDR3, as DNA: TGTGCCAGCAGCCACGGACAAATCACAGATACGCAGTATTTT.

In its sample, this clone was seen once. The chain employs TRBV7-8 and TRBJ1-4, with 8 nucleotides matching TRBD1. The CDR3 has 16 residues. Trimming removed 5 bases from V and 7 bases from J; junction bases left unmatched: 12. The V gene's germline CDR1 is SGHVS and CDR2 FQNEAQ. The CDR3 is CASSPIVRTGPEKLFF. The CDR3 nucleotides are TGTGCCAGCAGCCCCATCGTACGGACAGGGCCTGAAAAACTGTTTTTT.

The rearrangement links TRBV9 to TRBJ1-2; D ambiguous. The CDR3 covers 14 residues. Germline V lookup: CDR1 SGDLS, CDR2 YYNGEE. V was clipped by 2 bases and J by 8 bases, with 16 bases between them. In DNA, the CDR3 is TGTGCCAGCAGCGTCCTCGGAGGATCGGGCGGCTACACCTTC. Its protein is CASSVLGGSGGYTF.